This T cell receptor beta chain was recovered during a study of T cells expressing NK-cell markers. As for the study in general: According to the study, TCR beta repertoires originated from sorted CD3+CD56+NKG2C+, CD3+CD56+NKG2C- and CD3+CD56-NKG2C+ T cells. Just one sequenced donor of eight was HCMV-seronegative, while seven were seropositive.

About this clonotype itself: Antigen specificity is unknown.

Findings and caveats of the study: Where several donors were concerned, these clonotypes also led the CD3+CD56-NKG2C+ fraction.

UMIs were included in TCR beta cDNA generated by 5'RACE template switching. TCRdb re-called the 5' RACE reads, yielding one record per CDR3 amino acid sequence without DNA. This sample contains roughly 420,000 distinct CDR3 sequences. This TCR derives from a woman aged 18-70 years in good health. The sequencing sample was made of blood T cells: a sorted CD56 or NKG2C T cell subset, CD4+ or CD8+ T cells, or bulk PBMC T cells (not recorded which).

The CDR3 loop reads CASSIWTGGLDTQYF. The rearrangement uses TRBV7-9 and TRBJ2-3; TCRdb's D call, TRBD1, is unchecked because there is no DNA. The CDR3 has 15 residues. Germline CDR1 reads SEHNR; CDR2 reads FQNEAQ (reference sequence).